The 13 T cell receptor beta chains below come from one sample, sequenced in a study of cytomegalovirus exposure and HLA in healthy donors. With 60 Vbeta and 13 Jbeta primers, the PCR was carried out. Measured with immunoSEQ multiplex PCR; TCRdb has only the in-frame clones, and not every one. The sample has under 140,000 clones, over 60% seen once. Source material: PBMCs. These receptors all come from a woman aged 25 to 45 in good health and CMV-seronegative.

The V gene is TRBV5-4, the J gene TRBJ2-3; TRBD2 agrees at 7 bases. The germline V gene has CDR1 SGHNT and CDR2 YYREEE (reference sequence). The ends lost 0 bases at V and 0 bases at J; junction bases unmatched: 1. This CDR3 region has 15 residues. In DNA form, the CDR3 reads TGTGCCAGCAGCTTGGGACTAGCTAGCACAGATACGCAGTATTTT. The encoded protein is CASSLGLASTDTQYF.

V usage is TRBV2 and J usage is TRBJ2-7; 10 nucleotides agree with TRBD1. The germline V gene encodes CDR1 SNHLY and CDR2 FYNNEI. The CDR3 has 14 amino acids. J was trimmed by 4 bases and V by 10 bases; bases with no gene match: 10. The CDR3 is CATTTGTGDYEQYF. CDR3 DNA sequence: TGTGCCACCACAACCGGGACAGGGGATTACGAGCAGTACTTC.

The sample holds one count of this clone. This chain uses TRBV10-3 with TRBJ2-3, with D perhaps matching TRBD1 (6 bases). Trimming shortened V by 4 bases and J by 3 bases, and 14 bases separated the two germline ends. CDR3 size: 15 residues. Per the germline V gene, CDR1 is ENHRY and CDR2 is SYGVKD. Here the CDR3 DNA reads TGTGCCATCAGTGGAATAGCGAGGGGGACAGATACGCAGTATTTT. This translates into CAISGIARGTDTQYF.

This clone has just one count. Written as DNA, the CDR3 is TGTGCCAGCAGTCGACTAGCGGGAAACAATGAGCAGTTCTTC. It specifies CASSRLAGNNEQFF. The chain is built from TRBV7-2 and TRBJ2-1; 11 nucleotides align to TRBD2. Trimming removed 6 bases from V and 5 bases from J; junction bases left unmatched: 3. In germline, CDR1 is SGHTA, CDR2 FQGNSA. CDR3 size: 14 residues.

The gene calls are TRBV6-4 and TRBJ2-2; 7 bases are a match to TRBD1. Germline CDR1 and CDR2: MRHNA and SNTAGT. Trimming removed 5 bases from V and 3 bases from J; junction bases left unmatched: 6. There are 15 residues in the CDR3. CDR3 loop: CASSLTGMDTGELFF. CDR3 bases: TGTGCCAGCAGTTTGACAGGGATGGACACCGGGGAGCTGTTTTTT.

The J gene is TRBJ2-5, the V gene TRBV7-2; D is undetermined. The V end lost 1 base, the J end lost 7 bases, and 16 bases lay between the germline ends. The CDR3 has 15 amino acids. Germline lookup yields CDR1 SGHTA and CDR2 FQGNSA. The CDR3 is CASSLGSAAAVTQYF. The CDR3 DNA is TGTGCCAGCAGCTTAGGGTCGGCGGCGGCGGTGACCCAGTACTTC. Full variable domain (remainder filled in from reference TRBV7-2 and TRBJ2-5): GAGVSQSPSNKVTEKGKDVELRCDPISGHTALYWYRQSLGQGLEFLIYFQGNSAPDKSGLPSDRFSAERTGGSVSTLTIQRTQQEDSAVYLCASSLGSAAAVTQYFGPGTRLLVL.

The chain has TRBV4-2 and TRBJ2-7; 7 nucleotides align to TRBD2. Germline V gene sequence: CDR1 LGHNA, CDR2 YNFKEQ. CDR3 length: 15 residues. Losses at the gene ends were 1 base for V and 5 bases for J; bases not matched to a gene: 8. This CDR3 reads CASSQVWTSFNEQYF. The CDR3, as DNA: TGTGCCAGCAGCCAAGTCTGGACTAGTTTTAACGAGCAGTACTTC.

CDR3 amino acids: CASSEFTGRASDTGELFF. Here the CDR3 DNA reads TGTGCCAGCAGTGAATTCACAGGGCGGGCTTCGGACACCGGGGAGCTGTTTTTT. V is TRBV25-1 and J is TRBJ2-2; weak D call: TRBD1 (6 bases). The CDR3 totals 18 residues. V was clipped by 1 base and J by 3 bases, with 18 bases between them. CDR1 and CDR2 (germline): MGHDK, SYGVNS.

This chain links TRBV19 with TRBJ2-7; 12 bases are shared with TRBD2. Germline V lookup: CDR1 LNHDA, CDR2 SQIVND (reference sequence). The CDR3 is made up of 13 amino acids. Trimming at V came to 8 bases and at J to 2 bases, leaving 1 base not matched to a gene. CDR3 coding DNA: TGTGCCAGTCGGACTAGCGGGACCTACGAGCAGTACTTC. Its protein product is CASRTSGTYEQYF.

This clone was counted a few times. The chain has TRBV11-2 and TRBJ2-1; 8 bases line up with TRBD2. Germline trimming cut 5 bases from V and 8 bases from J; bases unmatched to any gene: 11. The CDR3 runs to 15 residues. Germline V gene lookup returns CDR1 SGHAT and CDR2 FQNNGV. The CDR3 spells CASSESGSAGDEQFF. For the CDR3, the DNA is TGTGCCAGCAGCGAAAGCGGGAGTGCCGGGGATGAGCAGTTCTTC.

Details on this clone: One end of the junction does not line up with germline, which may come from a read error. This chain links TRBV29-1 with TRBJ2-7; tentative D call: TRBD2 (5 bases). The CDR3 runs 14 residues. CDR1 is SQVTM and CDR2 is ANQGSEA in the germline V gene. CDR3 bases: TGCAGCGTTGTGCCGGACTTGAGCTCCTACGGGCAGTACTTC. Protein sequence: CSVVPDLSSYGQYF.

The rearrangement uses TRBV15 and TRBJ1-2; D gene unclear. The CDR3 sequence is 13 residues long. The germline CDR1 and CDR2 sequences are LNHNV and YYDKDF (reference sequence). Trimming took 2 bases from V and 8 from J, leaving 12 bases between them. The CDR3 here is CATSRPDFGGYTF. The CDR3 DNA follows: TGTGCCACCAGCAGACCAGACTTTGGAGGCTACACCTTC.

V and J are TRBV19 and TRBJ1-2; 9 nucleotides agree with TRBD1. Germline CDR1 and CDR2: LNHDA and SQIVND (reference sequence). Losses at the gene ends were 5 bases for V and 5 bases for J; bases not matched to a gene: 6. The CDR3 is 14 residues long. In DNA form, the CDR3 reads TGTGCCAGTAGTCCTGGGACAGGGAGGTATGGCTACACCTTC. Amino acid sequence: CASSPGTGRYGYTF.